The count of the clone carrying this TCR beta chain is one. The data were obtained in a study of blood T cell repertoires in COVID-19. Study-wide background: COVID-19 samples from acute and convalescent phases originated in the United States, Italy and Spain. The cDNA or gDNA used as material had been derived from T cells, B-cell-depleted T cells, or PBMCs.

The CDR3 covers 16 residues. Source study methods: The authors estimated nucleated cell counts from reference gene primer amplification. Clones were sequenced by immunoSEQ multiplex PCR, and TCRdb holds only the in-frame ones, with some missing. D and trimming were read from the DNA, whereas the V and J calls and clone size are those reported in that table. The data hold about 230,000 clones, with approximately 83% observed a single time. The rearrangement links TRBV21-1 to TRBJ2-7; the D call of TRBD1 is as the table states it, not checked on the DNA. TRBV21-1 is a pseudogene locus. This sequence was found in a woman in her 50s with acute or convalescent COVID-19. The sequenced sample consisted of peripheral blood. The CDR3 loop is CASSKPDGTGGYEQYF. The CDR3 region has the DNA TGTGCCAGCAGCAAACCCGACGGGACAGGAGGTTACGAGCAGTACTTC.